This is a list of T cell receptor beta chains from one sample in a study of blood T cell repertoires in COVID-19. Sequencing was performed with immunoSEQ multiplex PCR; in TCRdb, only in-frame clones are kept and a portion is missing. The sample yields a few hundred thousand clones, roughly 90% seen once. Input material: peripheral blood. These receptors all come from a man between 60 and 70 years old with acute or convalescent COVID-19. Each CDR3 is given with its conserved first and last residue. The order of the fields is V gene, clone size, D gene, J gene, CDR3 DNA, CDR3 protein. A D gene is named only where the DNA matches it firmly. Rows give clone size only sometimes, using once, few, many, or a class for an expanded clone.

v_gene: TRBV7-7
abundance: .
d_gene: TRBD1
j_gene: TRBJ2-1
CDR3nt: TGTGCTAGCAGCTTAGGGCCCGGGACAGGGGAATTAAATGAGCAGTTCTTC
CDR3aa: CASSLGPGTGELNEQFF

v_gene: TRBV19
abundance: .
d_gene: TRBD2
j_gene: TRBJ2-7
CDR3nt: TGTGCCAGTAGACCTACTAGCGGGAGGGCCTACGAGCAGTACTTC
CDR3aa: CASRPTSGRAYEQYF

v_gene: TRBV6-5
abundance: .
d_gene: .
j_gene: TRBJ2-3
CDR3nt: TGTGCCAGCAGTTACTCCCGGAGGATAGATACGCAGTATTTT
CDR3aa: CASSYSRRIDTQYF

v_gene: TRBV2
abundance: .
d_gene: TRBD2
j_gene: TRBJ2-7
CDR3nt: TGTGCCAGCAGTGATAGAAGCGGGAGGGCTTCCAAGCAGTACTTC
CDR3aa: CASSDRSGRASKQYF

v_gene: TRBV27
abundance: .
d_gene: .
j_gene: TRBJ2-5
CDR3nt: TGTGCCAGCAGTTCCCACCAGGGATTGGGGACCCAGTACTTC
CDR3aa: CASSSHQGLGTQYF

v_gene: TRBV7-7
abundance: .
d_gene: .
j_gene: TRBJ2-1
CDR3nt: TGTGCTAGCAGCTTAGAAGCTAGGGGTTCCTACAATGAGCAGTTCTTC
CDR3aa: CASSLEARGSYNEQFF

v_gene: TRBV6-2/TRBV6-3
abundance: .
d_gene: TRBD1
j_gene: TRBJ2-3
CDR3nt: TGTGCCAGCAGCGTACAGGGGAGCCCAGATACGCAGTATTTT
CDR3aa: CASSVQGSPDTQYF

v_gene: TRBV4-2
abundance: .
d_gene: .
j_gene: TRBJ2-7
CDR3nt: TGTGCCAGCAGCCAAGATGAGCCTAGCGTCTCCTACGAGCAGTACTTC
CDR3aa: CASSQDEPSVSYEQYF

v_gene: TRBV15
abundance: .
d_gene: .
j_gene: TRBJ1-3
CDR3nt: TGTGCCACCAGCAGAGAACGGGGAGATCGCTCTGGAAACACCATATATTTT
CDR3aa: CATSRERGDRSGNTIYF

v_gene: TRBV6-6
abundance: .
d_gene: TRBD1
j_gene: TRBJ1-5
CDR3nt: TGTGCCAGCAGTTATTCCAGGGGGGGCAATCAGCCCCAGCATTTT
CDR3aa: CASSYSRGGNQPQHF

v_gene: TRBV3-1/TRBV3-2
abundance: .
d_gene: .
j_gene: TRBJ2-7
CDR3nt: TGTGCCAGCAAAGGGGACACCTCCTCCTACGAGCAGTACTTC
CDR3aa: CASKGDTSSYEQYF

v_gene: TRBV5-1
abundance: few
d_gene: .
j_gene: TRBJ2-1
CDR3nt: TGCGCCAGCAGCTTGGGCAGAGAGGTTGAGCAGTTCTTC
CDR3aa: CASSLGREVEQFF

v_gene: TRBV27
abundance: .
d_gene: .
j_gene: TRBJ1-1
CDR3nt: TGTGCCAGCAGCTCTATTGTAGACAGGCCTCGTGGGACTGAAGCTTTCTTT
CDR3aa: CASSSIVDRPRGTEAFF

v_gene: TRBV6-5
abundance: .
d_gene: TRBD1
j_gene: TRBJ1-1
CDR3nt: TGTGCCAGCAGTTACAGGGGGCAAACTGAAGCTTTCTTT
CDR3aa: CASSYRGQTEAFF

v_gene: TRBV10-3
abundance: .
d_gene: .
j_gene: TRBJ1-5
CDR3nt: TGTGCCATCAGTGAGTCGGAGAAACAGCCCCAGCATTTT
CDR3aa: CAISESEKQPQHF

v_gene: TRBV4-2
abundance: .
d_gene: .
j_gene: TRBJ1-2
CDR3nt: TGTGCCAGCAGCCAAGATCGGGGGGGTCGAGGCGGCTACACCTTC
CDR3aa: CASSQDRGGRGGYTF

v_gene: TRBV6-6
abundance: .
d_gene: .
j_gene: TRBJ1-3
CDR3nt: TGTGCCAGCAGTTACAGGCCAGGGGCTGGAAACACCATATATTTT
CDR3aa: CASSYRPGAGNTIYF

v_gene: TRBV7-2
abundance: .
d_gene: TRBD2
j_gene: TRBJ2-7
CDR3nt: TGTGCCAGCAGCTTAGGACTAGCGGACTTCTACGAGCAGTACTTC
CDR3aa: CASSLGLADFYEQYF

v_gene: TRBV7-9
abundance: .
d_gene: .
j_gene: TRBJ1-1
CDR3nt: TGTGCCAGCAGCTTTCTTGGCAGGGGGAACACTGAAGCTTTCTTT
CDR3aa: CASSFLGRGNTEAFF

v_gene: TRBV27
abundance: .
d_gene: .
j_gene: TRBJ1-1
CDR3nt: TGTGCCAGCAGTTTAACAGGCATGAACACTGAAGCTTTCTTT
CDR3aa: CASSLTGMNTEAFF

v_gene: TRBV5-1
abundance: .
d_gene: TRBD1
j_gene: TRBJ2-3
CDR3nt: TGCGCCAGCAGCTTGGGACCCTTTATGACAGGGGATACGCAGTATTTT
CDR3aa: CASSLGPFMTGDTQYF

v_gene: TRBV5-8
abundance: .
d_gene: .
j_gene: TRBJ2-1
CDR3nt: TGTGCCAGCAGCTTATGGGGGGGCCCCTACAATGAGCAGTTCTTC
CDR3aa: CASSLWGGPYNEQFF

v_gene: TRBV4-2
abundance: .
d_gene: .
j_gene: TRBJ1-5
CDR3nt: TGTGCCAGCAGCCAAGAAGGGTTAGCCAGGGATGACAATCAGCCCCAGCATTTT
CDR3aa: CASSQEGLARDDNQPQHF

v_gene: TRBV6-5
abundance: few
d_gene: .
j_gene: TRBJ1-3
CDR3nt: TGTGCCAGCAGTTACGCAGGGAGGGGAAACACCATATATTTT
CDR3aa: CASSYAGRGNTIYF

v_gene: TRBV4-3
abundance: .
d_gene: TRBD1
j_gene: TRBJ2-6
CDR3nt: TGCGCCAGCAGCCAAGATTCACTATCCCGGGACAGGGACCTCTCTGGGGCCAACGTCCTGACTTTC
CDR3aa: CASSQDSLSRDRDLSGANVLTF

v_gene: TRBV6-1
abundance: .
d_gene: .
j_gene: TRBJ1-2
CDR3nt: TGTGCCAGCAGTGAAGCGCTCAGGGGTCTGGGCTACACCTTC
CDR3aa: CASSEALRGLGYTF

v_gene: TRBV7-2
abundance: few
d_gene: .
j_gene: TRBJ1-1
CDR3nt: TGTGCCAGCAGCTACCAGGGGCAGGGTGAAGCTTTCTTT
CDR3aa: CASSYQGQGEAFF

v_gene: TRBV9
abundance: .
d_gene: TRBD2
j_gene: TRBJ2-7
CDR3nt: TGTGCCAGCAGCCCAGGACTAGCGGGAAGGGCCTACGAGCAGTACTTC
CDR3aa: CASSPGLAGRAYEQYF

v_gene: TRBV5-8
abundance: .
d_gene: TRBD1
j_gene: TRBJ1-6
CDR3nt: TGTGCCAGCAGCAACTGGGACAGGGACTTGATGGCACCCCTCCACTTT
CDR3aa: CASSNWDRDLMAPLHF

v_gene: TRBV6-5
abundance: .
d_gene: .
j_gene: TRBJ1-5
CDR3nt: TGTGCCAGCAGTTTCCAGGGTAATCAGCCCCAGCATTTT
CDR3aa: CASSFQGNQPQHF

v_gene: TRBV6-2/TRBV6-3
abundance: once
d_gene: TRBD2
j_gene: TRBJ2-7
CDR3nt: TGTGCCAGCAGTTACTCTGTGGGTGCAGGGACTAGCTCCTACGAGCAGTACTTC
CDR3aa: CASSYSVGAGTSSYEQYF

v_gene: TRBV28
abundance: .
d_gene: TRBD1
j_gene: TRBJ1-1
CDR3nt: TGTGCCAGCAGTGTTGTGGGACAGTCGAACACTGAAGCTTTCTTT
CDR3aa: CASSVVGQSNTEAFF

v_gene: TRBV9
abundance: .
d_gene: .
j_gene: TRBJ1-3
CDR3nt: TGTGCCAGCAGCGGTCAGACAGGCGCTGGAAACACCATATATTTT
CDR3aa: CASSGQTGAGNTIYF

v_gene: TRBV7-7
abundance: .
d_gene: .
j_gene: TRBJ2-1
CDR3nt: TGTGCTAGCAGCCTACATCGGACAGTCCGATACAATGAGCAGTTCTTC
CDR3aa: CASSLHRTVRYNEQFF

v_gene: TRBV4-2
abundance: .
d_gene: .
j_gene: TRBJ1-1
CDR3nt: TGTGCCAGCAGCCAAACGAGGGCTGAAGCTTTCTTT
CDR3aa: CASSQTRAEAFF

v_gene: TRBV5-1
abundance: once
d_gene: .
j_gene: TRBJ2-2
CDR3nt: TGCGCCAGCAGCTTGGGTCGGCAGGGGAGCACCGGGGAGCTGTTTTTT
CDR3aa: CASSLGRQGSTGELFF

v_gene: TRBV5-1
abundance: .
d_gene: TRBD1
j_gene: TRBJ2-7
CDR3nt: TGCGCCAGCAGCGCCGCGACAGGGTTGGGGCAAGAGCAGTACTTC
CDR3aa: CASSAATGLGQEQYF

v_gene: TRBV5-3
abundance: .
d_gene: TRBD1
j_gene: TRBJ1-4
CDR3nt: TGTGCCAGAAGCTGGTGTTGCCCGGGACAGTCTTTT
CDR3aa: CARSWCCPGQSF

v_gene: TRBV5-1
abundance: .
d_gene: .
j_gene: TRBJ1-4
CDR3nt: TGCGCCAGCAGTACCCGGGGGGTCGAGGAAAAACTGTTTTTT
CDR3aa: CASSTRGVEEKLFF

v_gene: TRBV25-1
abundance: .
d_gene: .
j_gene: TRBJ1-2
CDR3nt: TGTGCCAGCAGTGAATGGGCAACAGGCCACCTAATCTTC
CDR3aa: CASSEWATGHLIF

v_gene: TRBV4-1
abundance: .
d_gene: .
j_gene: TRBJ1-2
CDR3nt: TGCGCCAGCAGCCAAGCAGGGATGGGTAACTATGGCTACACCTTC
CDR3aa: CASSQAGMGNYGYTF

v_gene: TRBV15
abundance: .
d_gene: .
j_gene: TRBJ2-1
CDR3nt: TGTGCCACCAGCAGATCCGCGACAGTATCCTACAATGAGCAGTTCTTC
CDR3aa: CATSRSATVSYNEQFF